This TCR beta chain was identified in a study of CDR3 diversity in severe acne. MiXCR, applied by TCRdb to the PCR reads, yields one record per CDR3 protein. Among 84,000 or so distinct CDR3 sequences listed, about half were seen once. The CDR3 covers 12 residues. Trimming stripped 5 bases from V and 4 bases from J, with 9 bases between. In germline, CDR1 is SGHRS, CDR2 YFSETQ. This clonotype has a handful of counts. This TCR was recovered from a male donor in good health, serving as a control. The chain combines TRBV5-1 with TRBJ2-5; tentative D call: TRBD2 (6 bases). The sequenced sample was blood. DNA of the CDR3: TGCGCCAGCAGTAATAGCGGAGAGACCCAGTACTTC. Its translation is CASSNSGETQYF.